This T cell receptor (beta chain) is drawn from a study of blood T cells in healthy people across ages. Study results and caveats: Per-million-T-cell TCR beta diversity fell roughly linearly with age.

The use of a sample-barcoded 5' primer and a J-beta primer mix characterized a second PCR of roughly 7 to 11 cycles. TCRdb passed the 5' RACE reads through MiXCR, listing each CDR3 protein once. The sample has some 1.5 million distinct CDR3 sequences, approximately 28% seen once. With respect to this clonotype: Its antigen is still unknown. A much larger clone differs by one base, so this may be a read error.

The study drew donors from healthy Caucasian individuals in Russia aged roughly 6 to 100. The sample, about 10 milliliters of peripheral blood, was drawn from each donor. Extraction of total RNA produced a minimum of 6 micrograms from each sample. The sample comprised blood. The sequence was collected from a woman in her twenties or thirties in good health.

CDR3: CASSLGYRVGYEQYF. The CDR3 DNA reads as TGTGCCAGCAGCTTAGGGTACAGGGTAGGCTACGAGCAGTACTTC. The chain has TRBV7-2 and TRBJ2-7; tentatively, D is TRBD1 (6 bases). Trimming removed 1 base from V and 3 bases from J, with 13 bases in between. Germline assignment: CDR1 SGHTA and CDR2 FQGNSA. The CDR3 consists of 15 residues.